The TCR beta chain described here comes from a study of shared clonotypes between healthy human individuals. The CDR3 length is 17 residues. The germline gives CDR1 MGHRA, CDR2 YSYEKL. V lost 3 bases and J 4 bases, leaving 22 bases between the germline ends. Study-level findings and limits: With a few donors compared, roughly 5% of naive CD4 clonotypes were shared.

TCRdb's copy holds only in-frame clones and misses some; the assay was immunoSEQ multiplex PCR. The sample lists a few million clones, roughly 92% occurring once. A remark on this clone: What it binds is unknown.

Study donors comprised healthy, HIV-negative adults devoid of recent acute infection or vaccination. This receptor was obtained from a man younger than 35 in good health. Sequencing used naive CD4+ T cells sorted from blood. As to subset: CD45RA+ positively selected. This rearrangement joins TRBV4-1 to TRBJ2-7; a possible D gene is TRBD2 (6 bases). The CDR3 DNA is TGCGCCAGCAGCCACCATCCTAGCGACGCTTATCGGTACGAGCAGTACTTC. Protein product: CASSHHPSDAYRYEQYF.